This T cell receptor (beta chain) was found in a study of cytomegalovirus exposure and HLA in healthy donors. V lost 6 bases and J lost 2; bases outside the gene matches: 5. From germline, CDR1 is SGHNT and CDR2 YYREEE (reference sequence). The CDR3 loop spans 14 amino acids. The approximately 120-subject validation cohort, separate from the 666-subject first cohort, included the donors. Only in-frame clones appear in the TCRdb table, and some are missing; sequencing was by immunoSEQ multiplex PCR. The table records about 64,000 clones, more than 85% of them present only once. The V and J genes are TRBV5-4 and TRBJ2-7; 10 bases match TRBD2. The sequencing input was PBMCs. The clonotype comes from a woman aged 18-29 years in good health and CMV-seronegative. CDR3 nucleotide sequence: TGTGCCAGCAAGACCGGGACTAGCGCCTACGAGCAGTACTTC. Its protein product is CASKTGTSAYEQYF.